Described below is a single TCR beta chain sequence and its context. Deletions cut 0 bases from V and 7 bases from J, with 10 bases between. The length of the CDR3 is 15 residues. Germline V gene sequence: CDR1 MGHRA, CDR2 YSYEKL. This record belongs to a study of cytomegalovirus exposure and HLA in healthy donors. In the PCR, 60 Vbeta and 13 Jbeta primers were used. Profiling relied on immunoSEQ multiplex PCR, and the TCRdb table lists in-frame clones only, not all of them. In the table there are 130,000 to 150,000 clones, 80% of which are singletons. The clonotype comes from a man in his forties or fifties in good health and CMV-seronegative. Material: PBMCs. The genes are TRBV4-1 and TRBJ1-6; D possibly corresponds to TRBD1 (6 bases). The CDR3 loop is CASSQDQGWNSPLHF. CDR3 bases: TGCGCCAGCAGCCAAGATCAGGGGTGGAATTCACCCCTCCACTTT.